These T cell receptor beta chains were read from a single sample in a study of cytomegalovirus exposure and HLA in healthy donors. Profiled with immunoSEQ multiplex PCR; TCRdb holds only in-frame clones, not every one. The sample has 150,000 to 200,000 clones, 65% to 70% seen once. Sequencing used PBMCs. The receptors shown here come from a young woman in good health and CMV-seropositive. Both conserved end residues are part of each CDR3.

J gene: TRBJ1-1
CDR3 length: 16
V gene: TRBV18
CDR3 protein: CASSPLRQGLNTEAFF

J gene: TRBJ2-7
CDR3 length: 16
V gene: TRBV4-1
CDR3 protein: CASSQEDSRPSYEQYF

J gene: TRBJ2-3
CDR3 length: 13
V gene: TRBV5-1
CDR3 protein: CASSGQGADTQYF

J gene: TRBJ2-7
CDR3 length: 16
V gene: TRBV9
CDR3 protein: CASSVGAGTGAYEQYF

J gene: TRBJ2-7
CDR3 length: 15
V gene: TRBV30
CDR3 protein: CAWTGVAGSSYEQYF

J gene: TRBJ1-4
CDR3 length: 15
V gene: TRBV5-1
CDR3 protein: CASSLVESHGEKLFF

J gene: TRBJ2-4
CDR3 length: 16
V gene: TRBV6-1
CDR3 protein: CASSEALRGRSNIQYF

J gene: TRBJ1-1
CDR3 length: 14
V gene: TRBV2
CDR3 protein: CASSDLLMNTEAFF

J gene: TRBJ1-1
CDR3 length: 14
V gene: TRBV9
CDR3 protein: CASSHRQVNTEAFF

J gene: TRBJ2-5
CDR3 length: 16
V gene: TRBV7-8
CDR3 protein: CASSLGASGNQETQYF

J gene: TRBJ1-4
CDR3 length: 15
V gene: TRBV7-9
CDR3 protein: CASSSGGRRNEKLFF

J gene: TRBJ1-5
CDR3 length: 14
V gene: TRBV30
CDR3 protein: CACSRDKLDQPQHF

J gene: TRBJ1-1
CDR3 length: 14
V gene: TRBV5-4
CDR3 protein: CASSSGEGNTEAFF

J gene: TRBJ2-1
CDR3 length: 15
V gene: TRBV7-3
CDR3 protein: CASSPTGNSYNEQFF

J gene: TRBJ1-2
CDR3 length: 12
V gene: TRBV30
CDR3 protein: CAWKKGNYGYTF

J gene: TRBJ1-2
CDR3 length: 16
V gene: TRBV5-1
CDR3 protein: CASSLGSGQGTYGYTF

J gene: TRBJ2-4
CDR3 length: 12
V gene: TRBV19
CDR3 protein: CASSPGQNIQYF

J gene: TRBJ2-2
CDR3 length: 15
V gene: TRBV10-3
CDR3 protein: CAIRGTSGRPGELFF

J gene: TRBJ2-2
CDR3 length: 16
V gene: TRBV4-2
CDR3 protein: CASSPQLAGGTGELFF

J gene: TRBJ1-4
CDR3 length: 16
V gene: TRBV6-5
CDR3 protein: CASSLTGGPGNEKLFF

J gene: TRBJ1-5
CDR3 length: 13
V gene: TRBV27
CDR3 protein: CASSLKEYQPQHF

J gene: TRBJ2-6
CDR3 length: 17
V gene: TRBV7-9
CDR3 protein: CASSLALTGAGANVLTF

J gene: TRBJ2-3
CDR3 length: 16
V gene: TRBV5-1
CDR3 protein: CASSFGNSGSTDTQYF

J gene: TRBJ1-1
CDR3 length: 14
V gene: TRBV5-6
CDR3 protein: CASSYPTVNTEASF

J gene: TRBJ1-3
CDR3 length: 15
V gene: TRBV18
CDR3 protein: CASSSRTGDGNTIYF

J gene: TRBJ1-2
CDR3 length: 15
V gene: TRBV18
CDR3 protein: CASSPQQGGDYGYTF

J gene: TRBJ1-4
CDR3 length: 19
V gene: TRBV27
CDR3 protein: CASKQQGETYLATNEKLFF

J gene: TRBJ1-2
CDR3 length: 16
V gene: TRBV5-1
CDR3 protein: CASSAETGEPIYGYTF

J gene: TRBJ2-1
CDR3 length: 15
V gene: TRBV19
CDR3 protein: CASSIELAAYNEQFF

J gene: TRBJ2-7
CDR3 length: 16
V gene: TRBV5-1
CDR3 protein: CASSLLASGGAQEQYF

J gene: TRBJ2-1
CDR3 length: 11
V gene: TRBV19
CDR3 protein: CASIWRNEQFF

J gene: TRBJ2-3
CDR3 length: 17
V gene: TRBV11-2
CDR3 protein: CASSLDSRTSGTDTQYF

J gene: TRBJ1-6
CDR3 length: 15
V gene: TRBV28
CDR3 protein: CASSHRGLGNSPLHF

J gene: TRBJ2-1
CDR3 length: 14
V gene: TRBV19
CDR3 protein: CASSQLAGNNEQFF

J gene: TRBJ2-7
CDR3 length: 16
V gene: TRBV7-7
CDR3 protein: CASSSSAPGVGGEQYF

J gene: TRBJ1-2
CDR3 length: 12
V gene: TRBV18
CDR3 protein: CASSPEAYGYTF

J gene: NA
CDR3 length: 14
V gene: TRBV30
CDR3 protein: CAWGLSGSRHEQYF

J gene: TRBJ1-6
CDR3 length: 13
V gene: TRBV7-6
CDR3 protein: CASSSRSDSPLHF

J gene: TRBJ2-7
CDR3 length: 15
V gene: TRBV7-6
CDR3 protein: CASSLGAHRESEQYF

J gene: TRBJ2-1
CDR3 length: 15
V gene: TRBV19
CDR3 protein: CASSLGASAYNEQFF

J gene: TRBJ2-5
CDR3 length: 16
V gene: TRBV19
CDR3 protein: CASSMENNRGHEEQYF

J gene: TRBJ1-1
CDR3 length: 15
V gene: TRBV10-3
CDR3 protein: CAISIQTGANTEAFF

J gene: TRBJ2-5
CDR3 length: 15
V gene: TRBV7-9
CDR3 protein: CASSLSGGPRETQYF

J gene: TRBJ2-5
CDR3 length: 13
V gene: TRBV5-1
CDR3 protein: CASSFNRGETQYF

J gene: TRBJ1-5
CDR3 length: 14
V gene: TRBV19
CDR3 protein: CASISGVRDQPQHF

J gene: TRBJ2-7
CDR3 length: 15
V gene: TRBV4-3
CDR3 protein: CASSLGTGSSYEQYF

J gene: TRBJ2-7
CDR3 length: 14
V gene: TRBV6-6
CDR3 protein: CASRWGQERYEQYF

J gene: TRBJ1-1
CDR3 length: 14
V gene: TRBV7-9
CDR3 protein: CASRTGGPHTEAFF

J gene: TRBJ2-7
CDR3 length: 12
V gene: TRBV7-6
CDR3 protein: CASSEAGYEQYF

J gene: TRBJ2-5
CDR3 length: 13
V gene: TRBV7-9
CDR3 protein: CASSLQGQETQYF

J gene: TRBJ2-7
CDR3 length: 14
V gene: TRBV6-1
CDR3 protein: CASSELAGVYEQYF

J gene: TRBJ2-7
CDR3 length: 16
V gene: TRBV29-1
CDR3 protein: CSVEKGIKAGIYEQYF

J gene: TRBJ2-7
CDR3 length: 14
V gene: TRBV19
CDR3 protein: CASSTLDRGYEQYF

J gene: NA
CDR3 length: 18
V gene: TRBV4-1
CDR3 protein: CASSPSSLAAPPSYEQYF

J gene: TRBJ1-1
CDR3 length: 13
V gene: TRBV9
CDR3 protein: CASSFRGNTEAFF

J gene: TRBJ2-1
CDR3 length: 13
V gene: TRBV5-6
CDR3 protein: CASSWGLNNEQFF

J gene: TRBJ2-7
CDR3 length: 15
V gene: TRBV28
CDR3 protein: CASKPGGQGSYEQYF

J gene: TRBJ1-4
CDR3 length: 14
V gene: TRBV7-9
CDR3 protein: CASSLDRGGEKLFF

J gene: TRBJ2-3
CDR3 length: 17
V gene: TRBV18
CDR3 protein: CASSGVSAGGPTDTQYF

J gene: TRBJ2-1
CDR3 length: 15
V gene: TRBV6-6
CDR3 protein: CASRTSGTTPNEQFF